The clone carrying this TCR beta chain was picked up a small number of times. Antigen unknown. Germline V gene sequence: CDR1 DFQATT, CDR2 SNEGSKA (reference sequence). The CDR3 is made up of 16 amino acids. V lost 4 bases to trimming and J lost 0 bases; unmatched junction nucleotides: 7. Primers used in a second PCR of about 6 to 11 cycles were a sample-barcoded 5' primer and a J-beta primer mix. TCRdb called the 5' RACE reads again in MiXCR, with one record for every CDR3 protein. The table records 1.2 million to 1.5 million distinct CDR3 sequences, approximately 60% of them present only once. This sample is drawn from a study of blood T cells in healthy people across ages. General study findings and limits: Total diversity from one million sequenced T cells was likely underestimated.

J is TRBJ2-3 and V is TRBV20-1, with 10 bases aligning to TRBD2. This receptor was taken from a man between 18 and 35 years old in good health. Sequenced material: blood. The CDR3 reads CSAILPSGGSTDTQYF. CDR3 coding DNA: TGCAGTGCTATCCTGCCTAGCGGGGGAAGCACAGATACGCAGTATTTT.